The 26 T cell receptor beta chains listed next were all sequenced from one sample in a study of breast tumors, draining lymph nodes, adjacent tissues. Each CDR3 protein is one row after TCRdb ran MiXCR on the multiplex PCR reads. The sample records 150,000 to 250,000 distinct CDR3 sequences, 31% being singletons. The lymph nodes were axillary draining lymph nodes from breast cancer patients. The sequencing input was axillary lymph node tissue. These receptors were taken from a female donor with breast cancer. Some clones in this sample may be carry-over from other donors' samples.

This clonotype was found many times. CDR3 nucleotide sequence: TGTGCCAGCAGTGAAGAATGGGGCAGGGGGGTAAAACTGTTTTTT. Its translation: CASSEEWGRGVKLFF. The chain couples TRBV6-1 to TRBJ1-4, with TRBD1 matching 7 bases. This CDR3 spans 15 amino acids. V dropped 1 base and J dropped 10; count of bases not matched to a gene: 9. In germline, CDR1 is MNHNS, CDR2 SASEGT.

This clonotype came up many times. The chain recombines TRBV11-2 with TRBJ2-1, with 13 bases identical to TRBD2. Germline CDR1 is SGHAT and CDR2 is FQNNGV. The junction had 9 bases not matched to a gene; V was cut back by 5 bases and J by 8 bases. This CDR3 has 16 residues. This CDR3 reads CASSSGLAGDSDEQFF. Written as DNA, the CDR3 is TGTGCCAGCAGCAGCGGACTAGCGGGAGACTCGGATGAGCAGTTCTTC.

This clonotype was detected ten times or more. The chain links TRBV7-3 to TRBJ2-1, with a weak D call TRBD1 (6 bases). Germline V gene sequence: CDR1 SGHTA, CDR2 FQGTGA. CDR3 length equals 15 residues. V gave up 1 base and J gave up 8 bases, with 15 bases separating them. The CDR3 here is CASSLRGQGFDEQFF. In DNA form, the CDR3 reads TGTGCCAGCAGCTTAAGGGGGCAGGGTTTCGATGAGCAGTTCTTC.

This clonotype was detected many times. This chain's CDR3 is CASNKGGSNYGYTF. DNA of the CDR3: TGTGCCAGCAACAAGGGGGGATCTAACTATGGCTACACCTTC. This chain joins TRBV6-6 and TRBJ1-2; a weak D match, TRBD1 (6 bases). V was clipped by 7 bases and J by 0 bases, with 12 bases between them. Per germline, CDR1 MNHNY and CDR2 SVGAGI (reference sequence). The CDR3 covers 14 residues.

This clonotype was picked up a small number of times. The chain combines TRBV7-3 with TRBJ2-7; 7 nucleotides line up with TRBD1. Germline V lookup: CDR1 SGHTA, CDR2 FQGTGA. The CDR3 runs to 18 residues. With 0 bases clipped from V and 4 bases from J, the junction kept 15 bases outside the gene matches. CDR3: CASSLTGQTRPSNYEQYF. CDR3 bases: TGTGCCAGCAGCTTAACGGGACAGACGCGACCATCGAATTACGAGCAGTACTTC.

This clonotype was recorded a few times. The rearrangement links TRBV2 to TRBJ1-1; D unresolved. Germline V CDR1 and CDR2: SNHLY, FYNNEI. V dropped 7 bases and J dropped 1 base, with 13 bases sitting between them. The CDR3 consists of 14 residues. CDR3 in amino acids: CASNRAEGNTEAFF. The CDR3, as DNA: TGTGCCAGCAATAGGGCGGAGGGGAACACTGAAGCTTTCTTT.

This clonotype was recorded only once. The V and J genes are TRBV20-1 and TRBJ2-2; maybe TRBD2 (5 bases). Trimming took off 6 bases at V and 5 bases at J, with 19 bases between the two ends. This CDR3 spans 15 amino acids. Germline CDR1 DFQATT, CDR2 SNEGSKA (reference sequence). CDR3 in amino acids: CSAGSAGLWTGELFF. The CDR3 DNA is TGCAGTGCCGGGTCGGCGGGTCTATGGACCGGGGAGCTGTTTTTT.

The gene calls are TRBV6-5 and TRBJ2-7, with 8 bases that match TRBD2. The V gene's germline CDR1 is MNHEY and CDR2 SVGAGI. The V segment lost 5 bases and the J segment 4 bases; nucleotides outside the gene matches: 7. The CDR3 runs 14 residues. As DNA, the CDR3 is TGTGCCAGCAGTCCGGTAGCGGGGCCTTACGAGCAGTACTTC. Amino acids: CASSPVAGPYEQYF.

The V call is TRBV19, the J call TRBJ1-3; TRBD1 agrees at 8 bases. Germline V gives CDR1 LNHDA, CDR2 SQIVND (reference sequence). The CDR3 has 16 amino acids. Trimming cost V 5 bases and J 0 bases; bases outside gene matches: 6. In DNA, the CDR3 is TGTGCCAGTAGTCCGGACAGGGACACCTCTGGAAACACCATATATTTT. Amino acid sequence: CASSPDRDTSGNTIYF.

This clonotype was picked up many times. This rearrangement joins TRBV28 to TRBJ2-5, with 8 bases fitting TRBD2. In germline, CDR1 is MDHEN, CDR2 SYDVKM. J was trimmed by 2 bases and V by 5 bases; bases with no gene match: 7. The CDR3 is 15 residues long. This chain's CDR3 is CASSPPASGQETQYF. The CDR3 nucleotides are TGTGCCAGCAGTCCCCCAGCTAGCGGGCAAGAGACCCAGTACTTC. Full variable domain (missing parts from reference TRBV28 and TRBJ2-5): DVKVTQSSRYLVKRTGEKVFLECVQDMDHENMFWYRQDPGLGLRLIYFSYDVKMKEKGDIPEGYSVSREKKERFSLILESASTNQTSMYLCASSPPASGQETQYFGPGTRLLVL.

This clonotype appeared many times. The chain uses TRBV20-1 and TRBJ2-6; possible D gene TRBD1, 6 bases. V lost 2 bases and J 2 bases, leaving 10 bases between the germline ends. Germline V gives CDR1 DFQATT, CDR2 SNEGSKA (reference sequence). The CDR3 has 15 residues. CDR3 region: CSARNGGPGANVLTF. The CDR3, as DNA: TGCAGTGCTAGAAATGGGGGCCCTGGGGCCAACGTCCTGACTTTC.

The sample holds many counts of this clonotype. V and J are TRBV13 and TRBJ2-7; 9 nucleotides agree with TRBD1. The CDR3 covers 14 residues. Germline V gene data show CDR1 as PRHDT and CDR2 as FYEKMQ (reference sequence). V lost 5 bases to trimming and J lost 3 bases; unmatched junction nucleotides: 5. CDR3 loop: CASSRTGVVYEQYF. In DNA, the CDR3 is TGTGCCAGCAGCAGGACAGGGGTGGTCTACGAGCAGTACTTC. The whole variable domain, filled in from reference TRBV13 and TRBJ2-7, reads AAGVIQSPRHLIKEKRETATLKCYPIPRHDTVYWYQQGPGQDPQFLISFYEKMQSDKGSIPDRFSAQQFSDYHSELNMSSLELGDSALYFCASSRTGVVYEQYFGPGTRLTVT.

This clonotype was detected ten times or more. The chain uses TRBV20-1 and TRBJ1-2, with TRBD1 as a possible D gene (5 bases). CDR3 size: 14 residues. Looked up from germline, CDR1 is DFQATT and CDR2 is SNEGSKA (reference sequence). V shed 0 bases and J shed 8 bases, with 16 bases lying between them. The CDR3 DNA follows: TGCAGTGCTAGAGATGGGTCCAGGGAGGACGGCTACACCTTC. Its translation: CSARDGSREDGYTF.

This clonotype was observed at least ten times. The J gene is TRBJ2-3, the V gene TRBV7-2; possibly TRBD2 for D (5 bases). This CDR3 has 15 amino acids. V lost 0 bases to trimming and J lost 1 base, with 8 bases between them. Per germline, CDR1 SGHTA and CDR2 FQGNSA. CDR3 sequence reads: CASSLAGVGTDTQYF. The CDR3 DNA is TGTGCCAGCAGCTTAGCGGGAGTCGGCACAGATACGCAGTATTTT.

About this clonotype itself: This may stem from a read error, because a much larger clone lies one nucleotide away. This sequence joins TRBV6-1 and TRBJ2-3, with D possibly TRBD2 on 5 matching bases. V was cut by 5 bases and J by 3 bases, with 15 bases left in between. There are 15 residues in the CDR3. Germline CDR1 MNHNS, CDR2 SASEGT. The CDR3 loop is CASSQTRGKTDTQYF. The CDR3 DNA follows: TGTGCCAGCAGTCAAACTCGGGGAAAGACAGATACGCAGTATTTT.

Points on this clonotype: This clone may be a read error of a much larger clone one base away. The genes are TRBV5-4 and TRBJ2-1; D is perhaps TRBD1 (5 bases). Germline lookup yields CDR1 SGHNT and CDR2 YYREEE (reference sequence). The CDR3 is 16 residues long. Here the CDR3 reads CASSKTGTLAYSEQFF. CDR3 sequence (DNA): TGTGCCAGCAGCAAAACAGGTACACTTGCCTACAGTGAGCAGTTCTTC.

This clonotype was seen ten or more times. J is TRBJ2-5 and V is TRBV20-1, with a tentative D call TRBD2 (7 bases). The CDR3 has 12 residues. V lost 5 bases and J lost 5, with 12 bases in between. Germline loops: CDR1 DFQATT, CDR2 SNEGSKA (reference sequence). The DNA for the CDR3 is TGCAGTGCTGGGGGGGCCATTGAGACCCAGTACTTC. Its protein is CSAGGAIETQYF.

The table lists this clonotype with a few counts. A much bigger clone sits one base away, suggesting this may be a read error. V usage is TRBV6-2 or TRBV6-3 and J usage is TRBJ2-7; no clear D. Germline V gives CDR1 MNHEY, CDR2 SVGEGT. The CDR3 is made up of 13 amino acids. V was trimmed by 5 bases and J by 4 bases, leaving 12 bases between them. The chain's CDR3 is CASSHGPRYEQYF. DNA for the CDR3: TGTGCCAGCAGTCACGGACCCAGGTACGAGCAGTACTTC.

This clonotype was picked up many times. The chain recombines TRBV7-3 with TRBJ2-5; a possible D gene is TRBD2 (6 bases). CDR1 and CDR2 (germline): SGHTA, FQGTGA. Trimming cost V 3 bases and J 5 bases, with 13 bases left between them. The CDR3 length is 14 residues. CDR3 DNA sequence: TGTGCCAGCAGCTTTGGGGGAGGAGGGGAGACCCAGTACTTC. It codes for CASSFGGGGETQYF.

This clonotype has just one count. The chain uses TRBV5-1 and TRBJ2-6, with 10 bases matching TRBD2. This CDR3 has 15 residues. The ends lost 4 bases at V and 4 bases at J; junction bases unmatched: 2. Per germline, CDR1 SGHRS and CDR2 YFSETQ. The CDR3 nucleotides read TGCGCCAGCAGCCGGGGACTAGCGGGGGCCAACGTCCTGACTTTC. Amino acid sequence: CASSRGLAGANVLTF.

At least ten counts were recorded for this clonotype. The CDR3 DNA is TGCGCCAGCAGCCCCACTAGCGGGGCTTTCAATGAGCAGTTCTTC. It encodes CASSPTSGAFNEQFF. The chain joins TRBV4-3 to TRBJ2-1, with 10 positions matching TRBD2. CDR3 length: 15 amino acids. V was clipped by 4 bases and J by 6 bases; unmatched bases: 6. Germline CDR1 reads LGHNA; CDR2 reads YSLEER.

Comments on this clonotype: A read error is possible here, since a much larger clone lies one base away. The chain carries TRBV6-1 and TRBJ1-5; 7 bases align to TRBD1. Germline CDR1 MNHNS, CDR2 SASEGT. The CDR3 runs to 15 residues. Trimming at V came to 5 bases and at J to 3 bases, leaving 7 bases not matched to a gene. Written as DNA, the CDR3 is TGTGCCAGCAGTCCGGGACAGAAACTCAATCAGCCCCAGCATTTT. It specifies CASSPGQKLNQPQHF.

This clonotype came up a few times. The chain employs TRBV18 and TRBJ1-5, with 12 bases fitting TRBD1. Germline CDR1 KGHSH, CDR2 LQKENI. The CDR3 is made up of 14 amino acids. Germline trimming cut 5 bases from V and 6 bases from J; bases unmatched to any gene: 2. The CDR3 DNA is TGTGCCAGCTCATGGGACAGGGGGCTTCAGCCCCAGCATTTT. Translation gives CASSWDRGLQPQHF.

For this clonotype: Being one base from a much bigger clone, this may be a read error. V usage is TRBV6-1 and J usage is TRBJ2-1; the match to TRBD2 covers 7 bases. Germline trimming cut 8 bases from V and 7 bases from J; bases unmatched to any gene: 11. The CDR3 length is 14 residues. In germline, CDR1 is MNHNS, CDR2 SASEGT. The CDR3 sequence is CASRQAGEGNEQFF. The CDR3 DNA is TGTGCCAGCCGGCAGGCGGGAGAGGGTAATGAGCAGTTCTTC.

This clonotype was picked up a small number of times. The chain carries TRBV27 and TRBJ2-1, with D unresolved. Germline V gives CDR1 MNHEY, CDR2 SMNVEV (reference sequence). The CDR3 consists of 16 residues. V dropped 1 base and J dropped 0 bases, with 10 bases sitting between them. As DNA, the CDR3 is TGTGCCAGCAGTTTATTTTTCCGGAGCTCCTACAATGAGCAGTTCTTC. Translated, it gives CASSLFFRSSYNEQFF.

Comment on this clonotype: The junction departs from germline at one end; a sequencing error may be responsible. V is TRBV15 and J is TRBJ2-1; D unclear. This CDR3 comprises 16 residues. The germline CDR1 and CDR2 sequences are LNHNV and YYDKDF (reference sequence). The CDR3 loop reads CATSRDKPIASNERFF. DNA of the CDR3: TGTGCCACCAGCAGGGATAAGCCGATCGCCTCAAATGAGCGGTTCTTC.